A selection of T cell receptor beta chains follows, all from one sample in a study of cytomegalovirus exposure and HLA in healthy donors. Using immunoSEQ multiplex PCR, the repertoire was profiled, and TCRdb retains in-frame clones only, with some absent. The table shows tens of thousands of clones, with 60% to 80% occurring only once. Sample: PBMCs. These receptors all stem from a woman aged 40 to 55 in good health and CMV-seronegative. CDR3s include the opening cysteine and the closing phenylalanine or tryptophan. Fields, in order: V gene, J gene, CDR3 protein.

TRBV10-1	TRBJ1-4	CASSDQGSNEKLFF
TRBV5-4	TRBJ2-5	CASSDSQETQYF
TRBV6-4	TRBJ1-6	CASSDQVGQPYNSPLHF
TRBV5-4	TRBJ2-5	CASSLAMDSRAQETQYF
TRBV27	TRBJ2-5	CASSSLARETQYF
TRBV2	TRBJ2-1	CASSGGGPSYNEQFF
TRBV28	TRBJ1-3	CASSHSGNTIYF
TRBV6-1	TRBJ1-5	CASSPLYSNQPQHF
TRBV5-4	TRBJ1-4	CASSSPGSGTTNEKLFF
TRBV15	TRBJ2-3	CATRISGVDTQYF
TRBV7-2	TRBJ1-2	CASSPGQHLYGYTF
TRBV15	TRBJ1-1	CATSRDPGGGCEAFF
TRBV12-5	TRBJ1-2	CASGFLVTGMGHEASGYTF
TRBV7-9	TRBJ1-6	CASRLRRPVGDSPLHF
TRBV2	TRBJ1-2	CASRETGQNYGYTF
TRBV7-2	TRBJ1-1	CASSRFQTGGRTEAFF
TRBV10-2	TRBJ2-1	CASSMDRVGDNEQFF
TRBV4-2	TRBJ2-5	CASSSRLDWQETQYF
TRBV12-5	TRBJ2-7	CASGLYQGVYEQYF
TRBV6-5	TRBJ2-2	CASSSRTDTGELFF
TRBV6-5	TRBJ1-6	CASSYRGSYNSPLHF
TRBV29-1	TRBJ2-6	CSVQDRDAGANVLTF
TRBV4-3	TRBJ1-1	CASSQDYRNTEAFF
TRBV7-2	TRBJ2-5	CASSFPDSWETQYF
TRBV19	TRBJ2-2	CASSILGALFPGELFF
TRBV10-3	TRBJ1-3	CAISTSGEAGNTIYF
TRBV5-4	TRBJ1-1	CASSLTHRDTEAFF
TRBV19	TRBJ2-7	CASSLGTSGVYEQYF
TRBV11-2	TRBJ2-1	CASSWASGGASSYNEQFF
TRBV18	TRBJ1-3	CASSPLQGSPGNTIYF
TRBV7-2	TRBJ1-4	CASSPQVATNEKLFF
TRBV30	TRBJ1-5	CAWGQNSNQPQHF
TRBV30	TRBJ2-7	CAWGRGGEQYF
TRBV27	TRBJ1-4	CASSLLRGKTNEKLFF
TRBV6-1	TRBJ1-5	CASRETGVRQPQHF
TRBV28	TRBJ1-4	CASSLDFNEKLFF
TRBV5-4	TRBJ2-7	CASSLDRDGEQYF
TRBV10-3	TRBJ2-7	CAISRGDSYSYEQYF
TRBV6-5	TRBJ1-5	CASRIDSNQPQHF
TRBV7-2	TRBJ1-2	CASSLAPGQGVGYTF
TRBV18	TRBJ1-6	CASSSGQGTSPLHF
TRBV19	TRBJ1-2	CASSIQGAGGYTF
TRBV30	TRBJ1-2	CAWSPWTAYGYTF
TRBV6-5	TRBJ1-5	CASSTGYGGQPQHF
TRBV6-4	TRBJ2-3	CASSERGETDTQYF
TRBV7-6	TRBJ2-7	CASSQPRGSEQYF
TRBV4-3	TRBJ1-1	CASSQESGTEEAFF
TRBV5-6	TRBJ1-2	CASSLDRRANYGYTF
TRBV4-1	TRBJ1-5	CASSQVGEVEPQHF
TRBV4-3	TRBJ1-2	CASSQVDRPGYTF
TRBV5-1	TRBJ1-2	CASSITLLTGGRGYTF
TRBV7-8	TRBJ1-1	CASTAGTGAYTEAFF
TRBV6-1	TRBJ2-4	CAISESGRGTKNIQYF